The clone carrying this T cell receptor beta chain was detected a few times. Its antigen is currently unknown. From germline, CDR1 is SGHKS and CDR2 YYEKEE (reference sequence). The CDR3 spans 18 residues. V shed 0 bases and J shed 0 bases, with 18 bases lying between them. This entry belongs to a study of blood T cells in healthy people across ages. Study as a whole: Template switching picked up about one barcoded beta molecule for each two T cells.

Notes on the study in general: The authors considered diversity estimates from one million T cells to be underestimates. Whereas aged donors had fewer naive CD4+ cells, long-lived donors had more of them and higher diversity.

Primers used in a second PCR of about 6 to 12 cycles were a sample-barcoded 5' primer and a J-beta primer mix. The template-switch adaptor, which had 12 random nucleotides, put a tag on each cDNA molecule. TCRdb fed the 5' RACE reads into MiXCR, producing one record per CDR3 protein. The data hold 1.4 million or so distinct CDR3 sequences, with 40% to 45% observed a single time. The rearrangement uses TRBV5-5 and TRBJ1-2; D gene unclear. Material: blood. This receptor was identified in a woman aged 18-30 years in good health. The DNA of the CDR3 is TGTGCCAGCAGCTTGGGGCCCCGGTCGGCTCAAGCTAACTATGGCTACACCTTC. Encoded protein: CASSLGPRSAQANYGYTF.